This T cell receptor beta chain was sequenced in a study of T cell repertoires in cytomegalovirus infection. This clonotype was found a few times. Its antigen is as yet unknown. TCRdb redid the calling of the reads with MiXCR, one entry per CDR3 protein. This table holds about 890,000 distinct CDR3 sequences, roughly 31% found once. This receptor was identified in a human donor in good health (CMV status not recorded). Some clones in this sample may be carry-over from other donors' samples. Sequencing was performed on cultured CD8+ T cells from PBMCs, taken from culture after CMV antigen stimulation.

The CDR3 bases are TGTGCCAGCAGCTTAGGTCAGAATAATTCACCCCTCCACTTT. Its protein is CASSLGQNNSPLHF. This sequence joins TRBV7-6 and TRBJ1-6, with unresolved D. The germline CDR1 and CDR2 sequences are SGHVS and FNYEAQ. With 1 base removed from V and 5 bases from J, the gap between germline ends came to 6 bases. There are 14 residues in the CDR3.